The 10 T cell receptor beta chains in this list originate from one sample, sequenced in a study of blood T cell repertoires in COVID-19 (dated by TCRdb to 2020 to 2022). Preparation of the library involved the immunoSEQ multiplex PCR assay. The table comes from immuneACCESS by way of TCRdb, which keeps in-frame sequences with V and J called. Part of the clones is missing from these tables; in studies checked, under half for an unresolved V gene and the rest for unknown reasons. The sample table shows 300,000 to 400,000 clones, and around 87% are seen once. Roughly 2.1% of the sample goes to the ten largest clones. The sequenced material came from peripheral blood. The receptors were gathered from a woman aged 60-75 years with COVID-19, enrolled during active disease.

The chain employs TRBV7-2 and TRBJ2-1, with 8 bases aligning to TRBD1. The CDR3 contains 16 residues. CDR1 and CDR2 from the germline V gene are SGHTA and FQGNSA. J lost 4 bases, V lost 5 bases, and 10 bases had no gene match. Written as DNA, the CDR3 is TGTGCCAGCAGCCCGCACACAGGGGGTAGATACAATGAGCAGTTCTTC. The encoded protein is CASSPHTGGRYNEQFF.

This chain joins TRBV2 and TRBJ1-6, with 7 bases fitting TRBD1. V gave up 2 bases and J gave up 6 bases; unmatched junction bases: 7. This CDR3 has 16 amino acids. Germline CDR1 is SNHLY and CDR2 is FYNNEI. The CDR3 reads CASSESGDSRNSPLHF. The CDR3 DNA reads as TGTGCCAGCAGTGAATCTGGGGACAGCCGTAATTCACCCCTCCACTTT.

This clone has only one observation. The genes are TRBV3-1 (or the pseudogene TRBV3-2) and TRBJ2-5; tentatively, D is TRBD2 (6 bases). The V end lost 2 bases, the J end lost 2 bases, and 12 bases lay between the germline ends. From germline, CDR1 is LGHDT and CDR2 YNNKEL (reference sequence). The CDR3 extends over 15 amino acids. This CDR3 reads CASSQPGSGQETQYF. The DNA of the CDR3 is TGTGCCAGCAGCCAACCGGGGAGCGGGCAAGAGACCCAGTACTTC.

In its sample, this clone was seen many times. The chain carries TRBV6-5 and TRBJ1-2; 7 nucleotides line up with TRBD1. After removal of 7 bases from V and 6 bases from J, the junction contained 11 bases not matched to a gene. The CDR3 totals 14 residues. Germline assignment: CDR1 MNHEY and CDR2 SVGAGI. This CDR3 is CASTQLGGFDGYTF. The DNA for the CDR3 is TGTGCCAGCACCCAGCTAGGGGGCTTCGATGGCTACACCTTC.

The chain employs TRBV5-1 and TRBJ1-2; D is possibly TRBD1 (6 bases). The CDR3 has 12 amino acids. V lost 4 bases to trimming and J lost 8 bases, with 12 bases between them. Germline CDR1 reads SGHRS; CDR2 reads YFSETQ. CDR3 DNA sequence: TGCGCCAGCAGCCAGGGGCCTAAAGGCTACACCTTC. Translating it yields CASSQGPKGYTF.

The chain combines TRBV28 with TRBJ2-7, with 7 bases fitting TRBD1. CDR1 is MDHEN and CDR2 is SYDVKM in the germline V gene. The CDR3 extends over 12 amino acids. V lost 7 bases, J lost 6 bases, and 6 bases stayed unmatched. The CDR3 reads CASTQGSGEQYF. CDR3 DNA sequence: TGTGCCAGCACACAGGGGAGTGGCGAGCAGTACTTC.

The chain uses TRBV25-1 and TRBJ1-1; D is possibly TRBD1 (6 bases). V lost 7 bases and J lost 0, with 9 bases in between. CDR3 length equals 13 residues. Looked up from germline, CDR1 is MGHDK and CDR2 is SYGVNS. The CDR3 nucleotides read TGTGCCAGCATACAGGGATTGAACACTGAAGCTTTCTTT. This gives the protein CASIQGLNTEAFF.

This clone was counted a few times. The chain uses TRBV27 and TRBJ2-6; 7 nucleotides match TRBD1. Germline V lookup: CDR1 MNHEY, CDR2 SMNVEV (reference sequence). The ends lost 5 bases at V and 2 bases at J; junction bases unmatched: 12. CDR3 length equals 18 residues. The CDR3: CASSHTRLRGTGANVLTF. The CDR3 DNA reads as TGTGCCAGCAGTCATACGCGCCTCAGGGGGACTGGGGCCAACGTCCTGACTTTC.

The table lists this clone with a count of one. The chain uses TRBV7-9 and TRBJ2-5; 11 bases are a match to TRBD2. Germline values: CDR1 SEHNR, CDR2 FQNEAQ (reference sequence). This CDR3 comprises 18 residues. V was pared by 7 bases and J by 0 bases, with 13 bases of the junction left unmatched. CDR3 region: CASTLTGTSGRYQETQYF. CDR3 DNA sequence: TGTGCCAGCACCCTCACCGGGACTAGCGGCAGGTACCAAGAGACCCAGTACTTC.

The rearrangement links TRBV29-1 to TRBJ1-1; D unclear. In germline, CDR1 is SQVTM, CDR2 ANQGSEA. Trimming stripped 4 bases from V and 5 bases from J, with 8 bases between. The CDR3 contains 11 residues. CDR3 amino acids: CSVGRGTEAFF. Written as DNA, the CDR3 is TGCAGCGTTGGGCGCGGGACTGAAGCTTTCTTT.